This T cell receptor (beta chain) was documented in a study of T cells after yellow fever vaccination. Study as a whole: Some fractions had low cell numbers, and these were prepared with SMART-Seq v4 Ultra Low Input. Regarding the study as a whole: Faster peaking, at day 5 versus 15, marked a secondary response that was weaker. Post-booster reappearance was seen for most primary-vaccination clones (roughly 96% CD4, 85% to 90% CD8).

This clonotype was observed a few times. As yet, its antigen is unknown. By 5'RACE template switching, TCR cDNA was produced, with a universal primer site and UMIs added in the process. TCRdb recomputed calls from the 5' RACE reads with MiXCR, one row per CDR3 protein. Of some 670,000 distinct CDR3 sequences in the sample, over 9% were seen once. The sequenced sample was PBMCs, obtained on the day of the yellow fever booster vaccination. The receptor comes from a man younger than 40 who received the YFV17D yellow fever vaccine.

CDR3 bases: TGTGCCAGCGGCATCTCCGGGACTAGCGGGGGGGCTAGCTCCTACGAGCAGTACTTC. Translation: CASGISGTSGGASSYEQYF. The rearrangement links TRBV7-3 to TRBJ2-7, with TRBD2 matching 16 bases. CDR1 is SGHTA and CDR2 is FQGTGA in the germline V gene. This CDR3 spans 19 amino acids. J gave up 0 bases and V 8 bases, and 13 bases lay outside the gene matches. The full variable domain, rest sourced from reference TRBV7-3 and TRBJ2-7, is GAGVSQTPSNKVTEKGKYVELRCDPISGHTALYWYRQSLGQGPEFLIYFQGTGAADDSGLPNDRFFAVRPEGSVSTLKIQRTERGDSAVYLCASGISGTSGGASSYEQYFGPGTRLTVT.